Listed below are T cell receptor beta chains from one sample, sequenced in a study of response to subunit inactivated influenza vaccine. Using its own MiXCR run on the RT-PCR reads, TCRdb lists one record per CDR3 protein. Of 530,000 or so distinct CDR3 sequences in the sample, approximately 14% were seen once. The sequences come from PBMCs from blood, collected 11 to 12 days after vaccination. These receptors originate from a man aged 45-65 years who received an inactivated influenza vaccine. CDR3s include the opening cysteine and the closing phenylalanine or tryptophan. Each record gives: V gene, CDR3 length, D gene, J gene, clone size, CDR3 DNA, CDR3 protein. D genes are given only for firm matches. A clone size is listed for some rows: how often the clone was seen (once, few, many), or a class if it is expanded.

>TRBV5-1|14|NA|TRBJ2-7|few
TGCGCCAGCAGCGAACAGGGTTCCCCCTACGAGCAGTACTTC
CASSEQGSPYEQYF
>TRBV28|15|NA|TRBJ2-1|few
TGTGCCAGTCTACAACGGGACAAGGCCTACAATGAGCAGTTCTTC
CASLQRDKAYNEQFF
>TRBV28|13|NA|TRBJ2-5|NA
TGTGCCAGCAGCCGCAGGATTACGGAGACCCAGTACTTC
CASSRRITETQYF
>TRBV7-2|13|TRBD1|TRBJ2-5|NA
TGTGCCAGCAGCTTAGCGACAGGGGAGACCCAGTACTTC
CASSLATGETQYF
>TRBV7-9|13|NA|TRBJ1-6|few
TGTGCCAGCAGCTTAACTGGGACAAATCCCCTCCACTTT
CASSLTGTNPLHF
>TRBV2|12|NA|TRBJ1-5|many
TGTGCCAGCAGACTCCCTCCTCAGCCCCAGCATTTT
CASRLPPQPQHF
>TRBV7-2|14|NA|TRBJ1-2|few
TGTGCCAGCAGCTCACAGGGACTTGTTTATGGCTACACCTTC
CASSSQGLVYGYTF
>TRBV24-1|11|NA|TRBJ2-3|NA
TGTGCCGCGGGTAGCACAGATACGCAGTATTTT
CAAGSTDTQYF
>TRBV29-1|17|NA|TRBJ2-5|few
TGCAGCGTTGAAGATCGGGAAAGGGGCCGATTTTGGCCCCCCCAGTACTTC
CSVEDRERGRFWPPQYF
>TRBV29-1|13|NA|TRBJ1-1|NA
TGCAGCGTTGTTCCAGCCATGAACACTGAAGCTTTCTTT
CSVVPAMNTEAFF